This T cell receptor beta chain was captured by sequencing in a study of blood T cell repertoires in COVID-19. Study-level background: Researchers got acute and convalescent COVID-19 samples from the United States, Italy and Spain. PBMCs, B-cell-depleted T cells, or T cells provided the cDNA or gDNA that made up the material.

The CDR3 runs 16 residues. Germline CDR1 and CDR2: LNHDA and SQIVND (reference sequence). J gave up 2 bases and V 9 bases, and 10 bases lay outside the gene matches. Participants reported their clinical history, and cohort assignment relied on those reports. Some clones are missing from TCRdb's copy, which holds only in-frame ones; the method was immunoSEQ multiplex PCR. Of 200,000 to 250,000 clones in the sample, about 86% were seen once. This chain links TRBV19 with TRBJ2-4; 10 nucleotides agree with TRBD1. This sequence was found in a woman between 40 and 50 years old with acute COVID-19. The material sequenced was PBMCs or T cells enriched from blood (not recorded which). The CDR3 nucleotides read TGTGCCAGCTGCTTAGGACAGGGGGGTACCAAAAACATTCAGTACTTC. Protein product: CASCLGQGGTKNIQYF.